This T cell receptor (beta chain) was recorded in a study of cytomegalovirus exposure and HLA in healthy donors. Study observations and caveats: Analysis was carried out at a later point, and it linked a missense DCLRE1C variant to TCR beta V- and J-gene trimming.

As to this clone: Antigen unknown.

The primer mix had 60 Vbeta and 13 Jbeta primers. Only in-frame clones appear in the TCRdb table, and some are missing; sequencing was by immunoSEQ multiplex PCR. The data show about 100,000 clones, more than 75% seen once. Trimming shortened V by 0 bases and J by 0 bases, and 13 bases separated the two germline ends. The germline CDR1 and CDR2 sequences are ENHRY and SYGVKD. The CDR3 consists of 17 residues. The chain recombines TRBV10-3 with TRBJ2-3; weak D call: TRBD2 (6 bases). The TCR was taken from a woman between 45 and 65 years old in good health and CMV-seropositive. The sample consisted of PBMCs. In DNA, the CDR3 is TGTGCCATCAGTGAGTCCATACCGGGACTGAGCACAGATACGCAGTATTTT. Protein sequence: CAISESIPGLSTDTQYF.